This section outlines one T cell receptor (beta chain) sequence together with its context. The germline CDR1 and CDR2 sequences are SGHRS and YFSETQ. The CDR3 covers 15 residues. The V end lost 4 bases, the J end lost 5 bases, and 18 bases lay between the germline ends. This sample was included in a study of T cell changes during pregnancy in multiple sclerosis. Repertoires were generated with immunoSEQ multiplex PCR, while TCRdb's copy carries only in-frame clones and drops some. In the table there are some 60,000 clones, approximately 90% of which are singletons. This sample comprised peripheral blood, obtained in the second trimester of pregnancy. The TCR was taken from a female donor in good health, enrolled as a control in a pregnancy study. The rearrangement links TRBV5-1 to TRBJ2-5; tentative D call: TRBD2 (6 bases). CDR3 sequence (DNA): TGCGCCAGCAGCCCCGGGACTCCCTCCGGGGAGACCCAGTACTTC. This encodes CASSPGTPSGETQYF.